This TCR beta chain was observed in a study of cytomegalovirus exposure and HLA in healthy donors. Study-level findings and limits: A later analysis associated roughly 15,000 TCR beta sequences with HLA alleles at a 0.05 false discovery rate. The study put under 200 TCR beta chains on its list as cytomegalovirus-associated.

Comments on this clone: Its antigen remains unknown.

The V and J ends lost 3 bases and 3 bases, in that order; junction bases with no gene match: 4. The CDR3 has 14 residues. The germline gives CDR1 MDHEN, CDR2 SYDVKM. PCR amplification relied on 60 Vbeta primers (plus 13 Jbeta primers). Authors' processing steps: Roughly 10 million shared chains were among around 80 million unique TCR beta chains counted in a later analysis. Using immunoSEQ multiplex PCR, the repertoire was profiled, and TCRdb retains in-frame clones only, with some absent. V and J calls and clone size are as listed in that table; D and trimming were resolved from the DNA. Here the sample table reports about 210,000 clones.

The chain has TRBV28 and TRBJ2-7; the match to TRBD1 covers 8 bases. The sequence came from a woman between 25 and 40 years old in good health and CMV-seropositive. The material sequenced was PBMCs. CDR3 loop: CASSFRTGNYEQYF. CDR3 DNA sequence: TGTGCCAGCAGTTTTAGGACAGGGAACTACGAGCAGTACTTC.